This TCR beta chain was retrieved from a study of control samples from healthy donors and cancer patients. Only in-frame clones appear in the TCRdb table, and some are missing; sequencing was by immunoSEQ multiplex PCR. The table has over 45,000 clones, roughly 92% seen once. Sequencing was done on a sample of PBMCs. The clonotype comes from a man aged 25 to 45 with colorectal cancer.

DNA of the CDR3: TGTGCCAGCAGTTCCGGGATAAACTACGAGCAGTACTTC. This gives the protein CASSSGINYEQYF. The chain recombines TRBV27 with TRBJ2-7; D might be TRBD2 (5 bases). With 4 bases removed from V and 3 bases from J, the gap between germline ends came to 10 bases. Germline CDR1 MNHEY, CDR2 SMNVEV (reference sequence). This CDR3 contains 13 residues.